One sample yielded the 29 T cell receptor beta chains listed below, sequenced in a study of response to subunit inactivated influenza vaccine. One entry per CDR3 protein results from TCRdb running MiXCR on the RT-PCR reads. This table holds approximately 250,000 distinct CDR3 sequences, over 9% found once. The sample was non-naive T cells sorted from PBMCs, taken 14 to 15 days before vaccination. The receptors here all came from a man aged 45-60 years who received an inactivated influenza vaccine.

This clonotype was counted between two and nine times. J is TRBJ2-2 and V is TRBV6-1, with D perhaps TRBD1 or TRBD2 (7 bases each). Trimming removed 5 bases at V and 6 bases at J, with 19 bases between. The CDR3 is 16 amino acids. Germline CDR1 MNHNS, CDR2 SASEGT. The CDR3 loop reads CASSTMGRGLPGELFF. CDR3 nucleotides: TGTGCCAGCAGTACCATGGGGAGGGGGCTGCCCGGGGAGCTGTTTTTT.

The table lists this clonotype with a few counts. The chain links TRBV27 to TRBJ2-3; D not certain. CDR1 and CDR2 from the germline V gene are MNHEY and SMNVEV (reference sequence). The CDR3 contains 15 residues. Trimming stripped 5 bases from V and 0 bases from J, with 12 bases between. CDR3 sequence (DNA): TGTGCCAGCAGTCCCCCCCACCTTAGCACAGATACGCAGTATTTT. The encoded protein is CASSPPHLSTDTQYF.

This clonotype was counted between two and nine times. V and J are TRBV28 and TRBJ2-7; D is perhaps TRBD1 or TRBD2 (5 bases each). Germline-derived CDR1 and CDR2 are MDHEN and SYDVKM. The CDR3 is 15 residues long. Trimming removed 7 bases from V and 2 bases from J, with 18 bases in between. The CDR3 DNA sequence: TGTGCCAGCATGAGTCCCGGGACCTTTCCCTACGAGCAGTACTTC. Translated: CASMSPGTFPYEQYF.

In its sample, this clonotype was seen many times. The chain links TRBV28 to TRBJ1-2, with TRBD1 matching 7 bases. CDR3 length: 15 amino acids. With V trimmed by 5 bases and J by 0 bases, 6 bases remained unmatched. Germline V CDR1 and CDR2: MDHEN, SYDVKM. CDR3 loop: CASSVGGPANYGYTF. The DNA for the CDR3 is TGTGCCAGCAGTGTAGGGGGCCCCGCTAACTATGGCTACACCTTC.

This clonotype has a handful of counts. The rearrangement joins TRBV7-2 to TRBJ2-7, with 8 nucleotides matching TRBD2. In germline, CDR1 is SGHTA, CDR2 FQGNSA. V lost 3 bases to trimming and J lost 4 bases; unmatched junction nucleotides: 8. The length of the CDR3 is 15 residues. The CDR3 spells CASSLGPGLEYEQYF. CDR3 in DNA: TGTGCCAGCAGCTTGGGCCCGGGACTAGAGTACGAGCAGTACTTC.

The V call is TRBV14, the J call TRBJ2-2; D might be TRBD2 (6 bases). V was pared by 1 base and J by 0 bases, with 9 bases between. This CDR3 is 16 amino acids long. Looked up from germline, CDR1 is SGHDN and CDR2 is FVKESK. CDR3 bases: TGTGCCAGCAGCCAAGTTCGGGGGACGAACACCGGGGAGCTGTTTTTT. Amino acids: CASSQVRGTNTGELFF.

This clonotype was seen ten or more times. This chain joins TRBV5-1 and TRBJ1-1; TRBD1 matches at 10 bases. Germline-derived CDR1 and CDR2 are SGHRS and YFSETQ. J lost 0 bases, V lost 4 bases, and 15 bases had no gene match. The CDR3 is 19 residues long. In DNA form, the CDR3 reads TGCGCCAGCAGCCCGGGCATGGGACAGGGGACTAACATGAACACTGAAGCTTTCTTT. Its translation: CASSPGMGQGTNMNTEAFF.

The rearrangement joins TRBV6-2 or TRBV6-3 to TRBJ2-3; TRBD2 is a possible D gene (6 bases). V was clipped by 0 bases and J by 5 bases, with 12 bases between them. CDR1 is MNHEY and CDR2 is SVGEGT in the germline V gene. CDR3 length equals 15 residues. CDR3 nucleotide sequence: TGTGCCAGCAGTTACTCGAGGAGGGTGGGAGATACGCAGTATTTT. Its protein is CASSYSRRVGDTQYF.

The V call is TRBV20-1, the J call TRBJ2-5, with D tentatively TRBD2 (5 bases). CDR3 length: 14 amino acids. V lost 3 bases to trimming and J lost 1 base, with 12 bases between them. Per germline, CDR1 DFQATT and CDR2 SNEGSKA (reference sequence). The CDR3, as DNA: TGCAGTGCTAGTCGGGGAACGGGCCAAGAGACCCAGTACTTC. Translated, it gives CSASRGTGQETQYF.

The CDR3 sequence: CASSGSSEQYF. In nucleotides, the CDR3 is TGTGCCAGCAGCGGTAGCAGCGAGCAGTACTTC. V gene TRBV28 combines with J gene TRBJ2-7; D is uncertain. Trimming cost V 6 bases and J 6 bases, with 9 bases left between them. The CDR3 sequence is 11 residues long. Germline V CDR1 and CDR2: MDHEN, SYDVKM.

This clonotype was detected ten times or more. The chain uses TRBV7-2 and TRBJ2-1, with 9 nucleotides matching TRBD2. Germline trimming cut 2 bases from V and 2 bases from J; bases unmatched to any gene: 25. Germline V gene data show CDR1 as SGHTA and CDR2 as FQGNSA. The CDR3 length is 23 residues. The CDR3 is CASSLRTGFGGRDIRTTYNEQFF. In DNA, the CDR3 is TGTGCCAGCAGCTTACGGACCGGGTTCGGCGGGAGGGATATCCGAACAACCTACAATGAGCAGTTCTTC.

This clonotype was seen a few times. The CDR3 DNA reads as TGCAGTGCTAGACAGGGTGCTTCAGATACGCAGTATTTT. This translates into CSARQGASDTQYF. The V gene is TRBV20-1, the J gene TRBJ2-3; tentatively, D is TRBD1 (5 bases). CDR1 is DFQATT, CDR2 SNEGSKA, per germline (reference sequence). The V end was cut by 2 bases, the J end by 4 bases, with 10 bases between. There are 13 residues in the CDR3.

The rearrangement joins TRBV7-9 to TRBJ1-4, with 10 bases lining up with TRBD1. The CDR3 consists of 14 residues. Germline V gene lookup returns CDR1 SEHNR and CDR2 FQNEAQ (reference sequence). Trimming cost V 6 bases and J 8 bases; bases outside gene matches: 6. CDR3 nucleotides: TGTGCCAGCAGACCCGACAGGGGGCGAGAAAAACTGTTTTTT. Protein: CASRPDRGREKLFF.

This clonotype has a handful of counts. The chain employs TRBV15 and TRBJ2-6, with D tentatively TRBD1 or TRBD2 (5 bases each). Deletions cut 4 bases from V and 4 bases from J, with 8 bases between. CDR3 length: 14 amino acids. Germline CDR1 reads LNHNV; CDR2 reads YYDKDF (reference sequence). In DNA, the CDR3 is TGTGCCACCAGCAACCGGGGCGGGGCCAACGTCCTGACTTTC. Amino acids: CATSNRGGANVLTF.

Concerning this clonotype: A much larger clone differs from this one at a single base, so this may be a read error. The chain joins TRBV6-2 or TRBV6-3 to TRBJ2-5, with D uncertain. Germline-derived CDR1 and CDR2 are MNHEY and SVGEGT. This CDR3 has 11 amino acids. CDR3: CASRTQETQHF. The CDR3 DNA sequence: TGTGCCAGCAGGACCCAAGAGACCCAGCACTTC.

In its sample, this clonotype was seen a few times. The chain links TRBV3-1 to TRBJ2-3, with D possibly matching TRBD2 (6 bases). The CDR3 is 15 amino acids. V was trimmed by 4 bases and J by 1 base, leaving 12 bases between them. CDR1 is LGHDT, CDR2 YNNKEL, per germline (reference sequence). CDR3 sequence reads: CASSPEGRGTDTQYF. CDR3 nucleotide sequence: TGTGCCAGCAGCCCGGAGGGCCGCGGCACAGATACGCAGTATTTT.

CDR3 nucleotide sequence: TGCGCCAGCAGCCACTTTCAGCACAGGGGGCCCAATTCACCCCTCCACTTT. This sequence encodes CASSHFQHRGPNSPLHF. The chain uses TRBV4-1 and TRBJ1-6; TRBD1 matches 9 bases. Trimming cost V 3 bases and J 7 bases; bases outside gene matches: 10. The CDR3 contains 17 residues. In germline, CDR1 is MGHRA, CDR2 YSYEKL.

This clonotype was recorded many times. The rearrangement links TRBV27 to TRBJ2-7; 12 bases are shared with TRBD2. This CDR3 is 15 amino acids long. Trimming took 6 bases from V and 4 from J; bases not matched to a gene: 7. Germline-derived CDR1 and CDR2 are MNHEY and SMNVEV (reference sequence). The CDR3 DNA is TGTGCCAGCAGGGGGGCGACTAGCGGGGGTTACGAGCAGTACTTC. This translates into CASRGATSGGYEQYF.

This clonotype was observed a few times. The chain is built from TRBV6-2 or TRBV6-3 and TRBJ2-7; D is unclear. This CDR3 region has 14 residues. V lost 2 bases to trimming and J lost 3 bases, with 11 bases between them. Germline assignment: CDR1 MNHEY and CDR2 SVGEGT. The CDR3, as DNA: TGTGCCAGCAGTTACCCAGGAGAACACTACGAGCAGTACTTC. It is translated as CASSYPGEHYEQYF.

This clonotype was seen a few times. The genes are TRBV20-1 and TRBJ2-1, with a possible D match to TRBD1 (6 bases). Germline V CDR1 and CDR2: DFQATT, SNEGSKA (reference sequence). The CDR3 is 15 residues long. Trimming left V 0 bases short and J 10 bases short, with 19 bases between. Written as DNA, the CDR3 is TGCAGTGCTAGAGATAGTCGGGATTCGAGGGGGGAGCAGTTCTTC. Amino acid sequence: CSARDSRDSRGEQFF.

The chain uses TRBV4-1 and TRBJ1-5; TRBD1 might be the D (6 bases). V was shortened by 4 bases and J by 9 bases, with 19 bases between the two germline ends. The CDR3 totals 15 residues. Germline V gene sequence: CDR1 MGHRA, CDR2 YSYEKL. The CDR3 sequence is CASSPTTGKVGPQHF. In DNA, the CDR3 is TGCGCCAGCAGCCCGACGACAGGAAAAGTCGGGCCCCAGCATTTT.

This clonotype was found a few times. V is TRBV5-1 and J is TRBJ2-7, with no clear D. There are 15 residues in the CDR3. CDR1 SGHRS and CDR2 YFSETQ come from the germline V gene. The V gene lost 2 bases and the J gene lost 1 base, with 13 bases spanning the gap. The CDR3 loop is CASSFLASPSYEQYF. CDR3 DNA sequence: TGCGCCAGCAGCTTCCTGGCCAGCCCATCCTACGAGCAGTACTTC. Full variable domain (remainder filled in from reference TRBV5-1 and TRBJ2-7): KAGVTQTPRYLIKTRGQQVTLSCSPISGHRSVSWYQQTPGQGLQFLFEYFSETQRNKGNFPGRFSGRQFSNSRSEMNVSTLELGDSALYLCASSFLASPSYEQYFGPGTRLTVT.

This clonotype was detected only a few times. The chain combines TRBV7-9 with TRBJ2-3; D ambiguous. V was shortened by 5 bases and J by 0 bases, with 15 bases between the two germline ends. The CDR3 has 16 amino acids. Germline V gene data show CDR1 as SEHNR and CDR2 as FQNEAQ (reference sequence). The CDR3 reads CASSGGTISSTDTQYF. The CDR3 DNA reads as TGTGCCAGCAGCGGCGGCACGATCTCTAGCACAGATACGCAGTATTTT.

This clonotype has a count of ten or more. V is TRBV5-1 and J is TRBJ2-3; no reliable D call. Trimming cost V 0 bases and J 2 bases, with 10 bases left between them. Germline V CDR1 and CDR2: SGHRS, YFSETQ. There are 15 residues in the CDR3. The CDR3 loop reads CASSLGTVVTDTQYF. DNA for the CDR3: TGCGCCAGCAGCTTGGGGACGGTCGTCACAGATACGCAGTATTTT.

The V gene is TRBV25-1, the J gene TRBJ2-5; D possibly matches TRBD1 or TRBD2 (7 bases each). V was shortened by 6 bases and J by 5 bases, with 19 bases between the two germline ends. The CDR3 is 15 residues long. Per germline, CDR1 MGHDK and CDR2 SYGVNS. CDR3 region: CASSEWGGGGETQYF. In DNA, the CDR3 is TGTGCCAGCAGCGAGTGGGGAGGGGGCGGGGAGACCCAGTACTTC.

The chain combines TRBV5-6 with TRBJ2-1; 11 nucleotides align to TRBD2. The length of the CDR3 is 20 residues. V lost 4 bases to trimming and J lost 2 bases; unmatched junction nucleotides: 17. Germline lookup yields CDR1 SGHDT and CDR2 YYEEEE. The CDR3 region is CASSGALAGGPRGPYNEQFF. CDR3 DNA sequence: TGTGCCAGCAGCGGAGCCCTAGCGGGAGGCCCCCGAGGCCCCTACAATGAGCAGTTCTTC.

The chain recombines TRBV7-9 with TRBJ2-2, with 9 positions matching TRBD1. J lost 3 bases, V lost 6 bases, and 5 bases had no gene match. The CDR3 has 15 residues. From germline, CDR1 is SEHNR and CDR2 FQNEAQ (reference sequence). The chain's CDR3 is CASSPGTGHTGELFF. CDR3 nucleotides: TGTGCCAGCAGTCCCGGGACAGGGCACACCGGGGAGCTGTTTTTT. Looking up the rest from reference TRBV7-9 and TRBJ2-2 gives the full variable domain: DTGVSQNPRHKITKRGQNVTFRCDPISEHNRLYWYRQTLGQGPEFLTYFQNEAQLEKSRLLSDRFSAERPKGSFSTLEIQRTEQGDSAMYLCASSPGTGHTGELFFGEGSRLTVL.

This clonotype showed up many times. V usage is TRBV4-2 and J usage is TRBJ2-1, with 14 bases lining up with TRBD2. The CDR3 has 22 amino acids. V was pared by 0 bases and J by 6 bases, with 19 bases of the junction left unmatched. CDR1 and CDR2 (germline): LGHNA, YNFKEQ. CDR3 sequence reads: CASSQDSPAGLAGVSFFNEQFF. CDR3 nucleotide sequence: TGTGCCAGCAGCCAAGATAGCCCCGCGGGACTAGCGGGAGTAAGCTTCTTCAATGAGCAGTTCTTC.

The chain uses TRBV7-9 and TRBJ2-5, with 7 bases lining up with TRBD1. V lost 5 bases to trimming and J lost 7 bases; unmatched junction nucleotides: 10. CDR1 SEHNR and CDR2 FQNEAQ come from the germline V gene (reference sequence). The CDR3 runs to 14 residues. The CDR3, as DNA: TGTGCCAGCAGCCCTACAACAGGGGCTGGGACCCAGTACTTC. The encoded protein is CASSPTTGAGTQYF.